This TCR beta chain was profiled in a study of T cell responses to AZD1222 COVID-19 vaccine. The study's findings and limits: Once two AZD1222 doses were given, Spike-specific TCR breadth and depth went up. White British ancestry dominated among donors, who included more females, and clonal diversity was possibly underestimated. Sampled repertoires all dated from after the peak T cell response.

Using immunoSEQ multiplex PCR, the repertoire was profiled, and TCRdb retains in-frame clones only, with some absent. The sample lists about 72,000 clones; roughly nine tenths were seen once. Trimming shortened V by 4 bases and J by 3 bases, and 8 bases separated the two germline ends. There are 12 residues in the CDR3. Germline CDR1 reads SGHNT; CDR2 reads YYREEE (reference sequence). About this clone itself: Its antigen is not identified.

The source of this sequence is an adult who received the AZD1222 COVID-19 vaccine. The sample here was peripheral blood, taken 28 days after the second AZD1222 dose. V is TRBV5-4 and J is TRBJ2-7, with unresolved D. As DNA, the CDR3 is TGTGCCAGCAGCCGAGGTTACTACGAGCAGTACTTC. It yields the protein CASSRGYYEQYF.